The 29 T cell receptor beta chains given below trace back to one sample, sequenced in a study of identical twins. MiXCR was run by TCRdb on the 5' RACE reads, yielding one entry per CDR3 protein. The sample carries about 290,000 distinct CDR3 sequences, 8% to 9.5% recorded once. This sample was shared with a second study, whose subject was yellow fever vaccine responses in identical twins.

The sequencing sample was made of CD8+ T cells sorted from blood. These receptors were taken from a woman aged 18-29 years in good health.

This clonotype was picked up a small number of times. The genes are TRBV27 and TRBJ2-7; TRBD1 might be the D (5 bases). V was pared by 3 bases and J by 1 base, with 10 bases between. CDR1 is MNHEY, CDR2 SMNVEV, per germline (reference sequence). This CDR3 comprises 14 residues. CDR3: CASSFIDSSYEQYF. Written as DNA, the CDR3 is TGTGCCAGCAGTTTTATTGACAGTTCCTACGAGCAGTACTTC.

The CDR3 DNA sequence: TGTGCCAGCAGTTACAGGGGAAATGAGCAGTTCTTC. Its protein is CASSYRGNEQFF. V and J are TRBV6-5 and TRBJ2-1; a weak D match, TRBD1 (5 bases). V lost 2 bases to trimming and J lost 7 bases, with 6 bases between them. Germline CDR1 MNHEY, CDR2 SVGAGI. This CDR3 spans 12 amino acids.

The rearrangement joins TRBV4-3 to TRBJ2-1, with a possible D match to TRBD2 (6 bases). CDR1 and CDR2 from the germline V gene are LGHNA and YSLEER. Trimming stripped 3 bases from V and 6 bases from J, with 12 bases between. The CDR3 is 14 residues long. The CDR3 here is CASSHRELGNEQFF. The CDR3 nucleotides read TGCGCCAGCAGCCACCGGGAGTTAGGCAATGAGCAGTTCTTC.

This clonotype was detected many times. The CDR3 is CSVGQGPNTEAFF. CDR3 nucleotides: TGCAGCGTGGGACAGGGACCGAACACTGAAGCTTTCTTT. V is TRBV29-1 and J is TRBJ1-1, with TRBD1 identical over 9 bases. Germline V gives CDR1 SQVTM, CDR2 ANQGSEA. The CDR3 runs 13 residues. V lost 6 bases to trimming and J lost 1 base; unmatched junction nucleotides: 3. The whole variable domain, remainder taken from reference TRBV29-1 and TRBJ1-1, is SAVISQKPSRDICQRGTSLTIQCQVDSQVTMMFWYRQQPGQSLTLIATANQGSEATYESGFVIDKFPISRPNLTFSTLTVSNMSPEDSSIYLCSVGQGPNTEAFFGQGTRLTVV.

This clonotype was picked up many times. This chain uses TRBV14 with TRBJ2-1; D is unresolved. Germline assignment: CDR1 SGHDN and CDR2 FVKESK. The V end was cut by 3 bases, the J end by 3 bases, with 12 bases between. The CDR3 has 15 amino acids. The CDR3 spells CASSQLRVHYNEQFF. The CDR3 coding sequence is TGTGCCAGCAGCCAGCTAAGGGTACACTACAATGAGCAGTTCTTC. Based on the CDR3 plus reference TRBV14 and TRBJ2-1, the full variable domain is EAGVTQFPSHSVIEKGQTVTLRCDPISGHDNLYWYRRVMGKEIKFLLHFVKESKQDESGMPNNRFLAERTGGTYSTLKVQPAELEDSGVYFCASSQLRVHYNEQFFGPGTRLTVL.

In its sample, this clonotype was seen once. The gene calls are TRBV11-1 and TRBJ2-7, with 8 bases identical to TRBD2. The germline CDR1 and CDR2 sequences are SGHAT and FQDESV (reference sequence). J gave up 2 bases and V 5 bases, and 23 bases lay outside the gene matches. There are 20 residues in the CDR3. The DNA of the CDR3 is TGTGCCAGCAGCCCAAGGCAGGGACTAGGACGGATTATCGAAACCTACGAGCAGTACTTC. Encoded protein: CASSPRQGLGRIIETYEQYF.

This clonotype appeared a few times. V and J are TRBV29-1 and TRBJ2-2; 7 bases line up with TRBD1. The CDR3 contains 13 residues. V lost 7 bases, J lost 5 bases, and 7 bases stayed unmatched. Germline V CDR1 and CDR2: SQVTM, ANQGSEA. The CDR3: CSAGGQKTGELFF. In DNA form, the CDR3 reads TGCAGCGCTGGGGGACAGAAAACCGGGGAGCTGTTTTTT.

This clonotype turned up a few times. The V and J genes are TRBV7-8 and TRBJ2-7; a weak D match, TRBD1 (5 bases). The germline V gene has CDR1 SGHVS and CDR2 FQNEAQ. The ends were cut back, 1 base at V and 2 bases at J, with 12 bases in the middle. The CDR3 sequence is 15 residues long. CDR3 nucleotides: TGTGCCAGCAGCTTAGGCGGACAAGAGGCCTACGAGCAGTACTTC. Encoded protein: CASSLGGQEAYEQYF.

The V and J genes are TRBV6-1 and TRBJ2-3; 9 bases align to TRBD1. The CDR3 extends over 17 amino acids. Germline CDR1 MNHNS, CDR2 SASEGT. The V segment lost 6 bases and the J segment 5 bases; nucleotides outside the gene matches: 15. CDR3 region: CASSQNRNRGREDTQYF. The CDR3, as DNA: TGTGCCAGCAGCCAAAACCGGAACAGGGGGCGAGAAGATACGCAGTATTTT.

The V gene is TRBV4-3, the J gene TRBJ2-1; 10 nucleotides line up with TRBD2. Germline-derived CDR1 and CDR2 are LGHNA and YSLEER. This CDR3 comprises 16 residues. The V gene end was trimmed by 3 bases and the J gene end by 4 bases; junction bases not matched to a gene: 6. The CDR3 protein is CASSQKFSGGYNEQFF. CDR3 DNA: TGCGCCAGCAGCCAGAAATTTAGCGGGGGGTACAATGAGCAGTTCTTC.

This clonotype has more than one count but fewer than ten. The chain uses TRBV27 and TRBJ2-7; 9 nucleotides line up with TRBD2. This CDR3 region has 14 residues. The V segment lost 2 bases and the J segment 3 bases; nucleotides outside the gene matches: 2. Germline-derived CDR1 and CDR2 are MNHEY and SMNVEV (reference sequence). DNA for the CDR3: TGTGCCAGCAGTTTAATAGCGGGAGTCTACGAGCAGTACTTC. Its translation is CASSLIAGVYEQYF.

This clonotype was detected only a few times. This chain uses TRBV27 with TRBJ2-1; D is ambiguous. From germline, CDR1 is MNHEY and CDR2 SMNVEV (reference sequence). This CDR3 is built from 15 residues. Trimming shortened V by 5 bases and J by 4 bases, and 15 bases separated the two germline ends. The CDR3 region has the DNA TGTGCCAGCAGTAGCAGGAACTCATTTTACAATGAGCAGTTCTTC. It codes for CASSSRNSFYNEQFF.

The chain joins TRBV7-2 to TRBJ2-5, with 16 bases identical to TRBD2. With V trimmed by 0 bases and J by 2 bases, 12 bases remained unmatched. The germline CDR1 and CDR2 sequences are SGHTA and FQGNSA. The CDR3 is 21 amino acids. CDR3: CASSLARGLAGGLSSQETQYF. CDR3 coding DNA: TGTGCCAGCAGCTTAGCGCGGGGACTAGCGGGGGGGCTTTCCTCACAAGAGACCCAGTACTTC. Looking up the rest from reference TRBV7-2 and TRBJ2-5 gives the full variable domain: GAGVSQSPSNKVTEKGKDVELRCDPISGHTALYWYRQSLGQGLEFLIYFQGNSAPDKSGLPSDRFSAERTGGSVSTLTIQRTQQEDSAVYLCASSLARGLAGGLSSQETQYFGPGTRLLVL.

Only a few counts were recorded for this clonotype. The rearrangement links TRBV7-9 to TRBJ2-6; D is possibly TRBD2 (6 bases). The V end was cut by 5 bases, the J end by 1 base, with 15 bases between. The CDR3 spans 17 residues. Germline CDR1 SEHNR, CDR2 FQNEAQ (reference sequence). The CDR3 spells CASSPLTGTSGANVLTF. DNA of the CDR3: TGTGCCAGCAGCCCCCTCACCGGGACTTCTGGGGCCAACGTCCTGACTTTC.

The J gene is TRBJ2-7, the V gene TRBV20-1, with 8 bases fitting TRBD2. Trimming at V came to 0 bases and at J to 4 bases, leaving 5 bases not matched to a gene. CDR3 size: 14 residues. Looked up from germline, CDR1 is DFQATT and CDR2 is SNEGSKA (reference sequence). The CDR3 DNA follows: TGCAGTGCTAGAGAGCGGGGGGCTGTGTACGAGCAGTACTTC. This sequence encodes CSARERGAVYEQYF.

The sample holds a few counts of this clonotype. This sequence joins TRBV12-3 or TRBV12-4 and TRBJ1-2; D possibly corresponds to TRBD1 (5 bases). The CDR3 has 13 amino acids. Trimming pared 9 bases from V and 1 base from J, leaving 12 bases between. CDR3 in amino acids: CASRGEDNYGYTF. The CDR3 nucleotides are TGTGCCAGTCGGGGGGAGGATAACTATGGCTACACCTTC.

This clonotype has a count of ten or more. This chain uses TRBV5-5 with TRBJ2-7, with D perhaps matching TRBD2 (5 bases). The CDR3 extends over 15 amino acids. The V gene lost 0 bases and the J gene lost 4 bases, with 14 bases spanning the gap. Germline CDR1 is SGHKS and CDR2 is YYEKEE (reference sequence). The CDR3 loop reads CASSLGGSGSYEQYF. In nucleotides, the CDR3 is TGTGCCAGCAGCTTGGGTGGCAGCGGAAGTTACGAGCAGTACTTC.

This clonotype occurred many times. CDR3 sequence reads: CASSQDIGLDPSWGEAFF. The CDR3 region has the DNA TGCGCCAGCAGCCAAGATATTGGGTTGGACCCATCTTGGGGTGAAGCTTTCTTT. The chain links TRBV4-1 to TRBJ1-1; D gene unclear. Germline values: CDR1 MGHRA, CDR2 YSYEKL. The length of the CDR3 is 18 residues. The V and J ends lost 0 bases and 7 bases respectively, with 24 bases between them.

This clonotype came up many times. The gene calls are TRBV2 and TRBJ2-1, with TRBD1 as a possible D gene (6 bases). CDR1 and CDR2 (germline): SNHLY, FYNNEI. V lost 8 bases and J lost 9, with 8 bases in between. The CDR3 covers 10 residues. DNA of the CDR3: TGTGCCAGCCGCAGGGGTGAGCAGTTCTTC. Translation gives CASRRGEQFF. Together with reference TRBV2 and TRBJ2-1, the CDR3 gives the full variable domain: EPEVTQTPSHQVTQMGQEVILRCVPISNHLYFYWYRQILGQKVEFLVSFYNNEISEKSEIFDDQFSVERPDGSNFTLKIRSTKLEDSAMYFCASRRGEQFFGPGTRLTVL.

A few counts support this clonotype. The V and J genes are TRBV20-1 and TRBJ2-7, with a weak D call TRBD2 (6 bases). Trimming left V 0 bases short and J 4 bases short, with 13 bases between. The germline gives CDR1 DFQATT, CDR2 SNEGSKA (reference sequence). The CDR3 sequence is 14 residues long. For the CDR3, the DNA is TGCAGTGCTAGAGATGCGGGACCCGATTACGAGCAGTACTTC. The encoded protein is CSARDAGPDYEQYF.

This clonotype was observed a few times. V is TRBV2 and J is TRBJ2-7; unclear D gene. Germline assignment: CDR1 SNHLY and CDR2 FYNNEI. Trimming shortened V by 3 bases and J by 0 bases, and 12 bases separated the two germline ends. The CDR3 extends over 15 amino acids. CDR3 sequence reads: CASSDATVTSYEQYF. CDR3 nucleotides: TGTGCCAGCAGTGATGCCACCGTCACCTCCTACGAGCAGTACTTC.

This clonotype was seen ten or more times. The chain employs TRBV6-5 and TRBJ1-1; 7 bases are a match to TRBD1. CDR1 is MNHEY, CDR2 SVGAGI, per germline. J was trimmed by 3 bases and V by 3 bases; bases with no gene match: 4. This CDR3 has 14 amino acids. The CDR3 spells CASSYTGVDTEAFF. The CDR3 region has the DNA TGTGCCAGCAGTTATACAGGGGTAGACACTGAAGCTTTCTTT.

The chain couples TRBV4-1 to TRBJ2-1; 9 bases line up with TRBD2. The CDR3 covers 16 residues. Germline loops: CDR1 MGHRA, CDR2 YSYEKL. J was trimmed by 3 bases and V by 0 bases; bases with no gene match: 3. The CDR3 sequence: CASSQDSSGVYNEQFF. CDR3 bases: TGCGCCAGCAGCCAAGATTCTAGCGGGGTCTACAATGAGCAGTTCTTC.

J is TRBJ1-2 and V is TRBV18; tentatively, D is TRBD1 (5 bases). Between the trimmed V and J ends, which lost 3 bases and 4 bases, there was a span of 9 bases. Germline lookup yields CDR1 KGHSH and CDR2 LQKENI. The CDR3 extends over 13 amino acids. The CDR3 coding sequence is TGTGCCAGCTCACCCCCAGGGAGCTATGGCTACACCTTC. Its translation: CASSPPGSYGYTF.

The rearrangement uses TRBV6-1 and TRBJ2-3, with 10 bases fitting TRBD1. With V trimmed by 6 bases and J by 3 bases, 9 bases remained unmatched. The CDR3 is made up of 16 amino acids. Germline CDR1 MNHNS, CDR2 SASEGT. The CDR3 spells CASSPPGTGVTDTQYF. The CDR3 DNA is TGTGCCAGCAGCCCCCCCGGGACAGGGGTAACAGATACGCAGTATTTT.

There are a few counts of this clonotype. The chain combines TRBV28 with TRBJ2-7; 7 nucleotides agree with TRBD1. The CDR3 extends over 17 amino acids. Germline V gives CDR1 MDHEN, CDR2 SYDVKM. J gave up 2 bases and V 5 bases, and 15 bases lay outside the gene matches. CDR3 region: CASSPSGPGQTTYEQYF. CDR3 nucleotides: TGTGCCAGCAGTCCCTCCGGACCGGGACAGACTACCTACGAGCAGTACTTC. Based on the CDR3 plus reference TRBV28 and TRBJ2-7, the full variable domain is DVKVTQSSRYLVKRTGEKVFLECVQDMDHENMFWYRQDPGLGLRLIYFSYDVKMKEKGDIPEGYSVSREKKERFSLILESASTNQTSMYLCASSPSGPGQTTYEQYFGPGTRLTVT.

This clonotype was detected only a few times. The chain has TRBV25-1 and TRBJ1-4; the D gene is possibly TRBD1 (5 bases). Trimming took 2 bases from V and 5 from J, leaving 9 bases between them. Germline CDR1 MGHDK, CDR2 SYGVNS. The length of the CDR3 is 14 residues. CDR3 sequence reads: CASSERAGNEKLFF. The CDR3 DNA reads TGTGCCAGCAGTGAACGGGCAGGGAATGAAAAACTGTTTTTT.

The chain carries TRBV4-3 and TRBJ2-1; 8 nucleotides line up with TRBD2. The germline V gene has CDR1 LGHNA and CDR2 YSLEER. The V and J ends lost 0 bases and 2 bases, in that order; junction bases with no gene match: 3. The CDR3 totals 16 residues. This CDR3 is CASSQDTSGTYNEQFF. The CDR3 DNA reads TGCGCCAGCAGCCAAGACACTAGCGGAACCTACAATGAGCAGTTCTTC.

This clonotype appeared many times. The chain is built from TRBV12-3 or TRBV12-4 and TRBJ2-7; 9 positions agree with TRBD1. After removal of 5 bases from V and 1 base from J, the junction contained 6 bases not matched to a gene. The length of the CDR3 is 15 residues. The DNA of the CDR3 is TGTGCCAGCAGTATGACAGGGGGAACGTCCTACGAGCAGTACTTC. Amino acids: CASSMTGGTSYEQYF.